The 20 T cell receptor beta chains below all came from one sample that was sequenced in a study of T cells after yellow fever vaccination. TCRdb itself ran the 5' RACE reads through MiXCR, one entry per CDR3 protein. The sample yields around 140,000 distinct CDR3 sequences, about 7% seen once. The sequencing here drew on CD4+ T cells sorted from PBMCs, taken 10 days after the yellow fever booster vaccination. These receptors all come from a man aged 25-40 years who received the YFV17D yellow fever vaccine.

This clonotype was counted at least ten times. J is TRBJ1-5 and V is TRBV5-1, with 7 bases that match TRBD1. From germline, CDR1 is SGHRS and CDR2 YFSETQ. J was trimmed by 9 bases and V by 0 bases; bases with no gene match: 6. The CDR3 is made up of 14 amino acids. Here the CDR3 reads CASSLGDSLGPQHF. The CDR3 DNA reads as TGCGCCAGCAGCTTGGGGGACAGCCTTGGGCCCCAGCATTTT.

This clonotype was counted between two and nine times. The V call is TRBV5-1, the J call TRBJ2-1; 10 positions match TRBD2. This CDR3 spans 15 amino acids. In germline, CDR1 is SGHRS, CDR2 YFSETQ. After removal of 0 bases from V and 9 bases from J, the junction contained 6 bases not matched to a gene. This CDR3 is CASSLVVAGGFEQFF. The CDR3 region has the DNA TGCGCCAGCAGCTTGGTAGTAGCGGGAGGCTTTGAGCAGTTCTTC.

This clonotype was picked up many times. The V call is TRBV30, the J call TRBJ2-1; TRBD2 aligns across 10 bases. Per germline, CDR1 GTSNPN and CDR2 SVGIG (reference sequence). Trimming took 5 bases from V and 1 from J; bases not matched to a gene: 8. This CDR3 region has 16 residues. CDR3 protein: CAWLQREGHSYNEQFF. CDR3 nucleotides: TGTGCCTGGCTTCAGCGGGAGGGCCATTCCTACAATGAGCAGTTCTTC.

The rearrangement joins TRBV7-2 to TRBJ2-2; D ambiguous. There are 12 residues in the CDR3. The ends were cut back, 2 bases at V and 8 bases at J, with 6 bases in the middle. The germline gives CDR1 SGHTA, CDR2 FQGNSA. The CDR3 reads CASSLRQGELFF. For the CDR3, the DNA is TGTGCCAGCAGCTTAAGGCAGGGGGAGCTGTTTTTT. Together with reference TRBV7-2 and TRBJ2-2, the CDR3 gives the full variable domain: GAGVSQSPSNKVTEKGKDVELRCDPISGHTALYWYRQSLGQGLEFLIYFQGNSAPDKSGLPSDRFSAERTGGSVSTLTIQRTQQEDSAVYLCASSLRQGELFFGEGSRLTVL.

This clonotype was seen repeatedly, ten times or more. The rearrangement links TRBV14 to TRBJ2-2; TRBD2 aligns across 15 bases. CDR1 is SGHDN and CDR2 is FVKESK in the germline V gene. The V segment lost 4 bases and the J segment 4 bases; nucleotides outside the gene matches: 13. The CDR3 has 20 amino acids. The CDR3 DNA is TGTGCCAGCAGCCGTCCGAGGGGACTAGCGGGAGGAAAGGCCACCGGGGAGCTGTTTTTT. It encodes CASSRPRGLAGGKATGELFF.

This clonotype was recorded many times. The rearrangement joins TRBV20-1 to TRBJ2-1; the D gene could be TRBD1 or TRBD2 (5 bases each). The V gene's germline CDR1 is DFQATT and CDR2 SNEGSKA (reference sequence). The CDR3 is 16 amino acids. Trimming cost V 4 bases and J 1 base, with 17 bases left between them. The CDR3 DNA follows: TGCAGTGCTATCACCCGTTCCAGGGAGTCCTACAATGAGCAGTTCTTC. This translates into CSAITRSRESYNEQFF.

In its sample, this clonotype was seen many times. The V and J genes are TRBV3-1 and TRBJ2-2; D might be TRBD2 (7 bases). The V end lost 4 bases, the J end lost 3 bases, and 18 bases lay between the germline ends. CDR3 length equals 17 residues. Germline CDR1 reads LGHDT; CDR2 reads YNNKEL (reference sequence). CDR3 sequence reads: CASSPRGAGEYTGELFF. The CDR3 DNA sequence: TGTGCCAGCAGCCCACGGGGGGCGGGGGAATACACCGGGGAGCTGTTTTTT.

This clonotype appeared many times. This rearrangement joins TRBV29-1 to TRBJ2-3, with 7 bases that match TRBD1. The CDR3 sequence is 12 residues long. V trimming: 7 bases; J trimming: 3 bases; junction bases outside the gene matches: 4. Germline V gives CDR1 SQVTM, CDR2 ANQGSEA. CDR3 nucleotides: TGCAGCGGGGACAGAGGAACAGATACGCAGTATTTT. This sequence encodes CSGDRGTDTQYF.

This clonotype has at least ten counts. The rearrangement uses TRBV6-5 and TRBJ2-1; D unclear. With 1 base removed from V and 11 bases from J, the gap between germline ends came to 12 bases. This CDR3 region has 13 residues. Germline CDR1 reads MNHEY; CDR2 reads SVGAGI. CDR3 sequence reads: CASSYLLFGKQFF. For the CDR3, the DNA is TGTGCCAGCAGTTACTTATTATTTGGAAAGCAGTTCTTC.

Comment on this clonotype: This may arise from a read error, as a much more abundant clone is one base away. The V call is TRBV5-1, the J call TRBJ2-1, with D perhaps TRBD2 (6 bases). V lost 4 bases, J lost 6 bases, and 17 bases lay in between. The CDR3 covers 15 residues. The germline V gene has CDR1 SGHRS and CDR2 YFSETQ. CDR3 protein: CASSPRLVQGNEQFF. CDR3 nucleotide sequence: TGCGCCAGCAGCCCACGACTAGTCCAAGGCAATGAGCAGTTCTTC.

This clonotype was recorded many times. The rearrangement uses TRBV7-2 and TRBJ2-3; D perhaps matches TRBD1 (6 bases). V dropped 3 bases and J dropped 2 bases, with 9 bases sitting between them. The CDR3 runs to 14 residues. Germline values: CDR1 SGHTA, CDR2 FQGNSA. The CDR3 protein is CASSFGQFTDTQYF. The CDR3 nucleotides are TGTGCCAGCAGCTTTGGACAGTTCACAGATACGCAGTATTTT.

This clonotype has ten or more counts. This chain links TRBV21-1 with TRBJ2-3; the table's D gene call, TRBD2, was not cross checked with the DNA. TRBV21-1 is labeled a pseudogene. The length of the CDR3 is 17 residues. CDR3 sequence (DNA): TGTGCCAGCAGCACCCATTCTATGCGGGTTAGCACAGATACGCAGTATTTT. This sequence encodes CASSTHSMRVSTDTQYF.

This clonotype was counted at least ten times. This CDR3 is CSARDPQGTREETQYF. The CDR3 DNA sequence: TGCAGTGCTAGAGATCCCCAGGGCACAAGGGAAGAGACCCAGTACTTC. The rearrangement links TRBV20-1 to TRBJ2-5; TRBD1 is a possible D gene (5 bases). Germline V lookup: CDR1 DFQATT, CDR2 SNEGSKA (reference sequence). V was clipped by 0 bases and J by 3 bases, with 17 bases between them. The CDR3 runs 16 residues.

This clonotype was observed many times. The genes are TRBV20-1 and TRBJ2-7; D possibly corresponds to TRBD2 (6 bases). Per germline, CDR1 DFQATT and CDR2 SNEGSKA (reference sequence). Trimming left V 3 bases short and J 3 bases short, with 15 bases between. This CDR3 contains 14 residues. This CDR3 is CSASGGRAGYEQYF. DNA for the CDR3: TGCAGTGCTAGTGGTGGGCGAGCGGGCTACGAGCAGTACTTC.

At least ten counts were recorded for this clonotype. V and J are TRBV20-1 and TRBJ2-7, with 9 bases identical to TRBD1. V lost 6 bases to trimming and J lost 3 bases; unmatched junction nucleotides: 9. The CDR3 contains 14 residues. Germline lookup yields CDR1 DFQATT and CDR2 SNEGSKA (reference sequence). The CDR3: CSAQNPGQGYEQYF. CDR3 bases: TGCAGTGCACAGAATCCGGGACAGGGCTACGAGCAGTACTTC.

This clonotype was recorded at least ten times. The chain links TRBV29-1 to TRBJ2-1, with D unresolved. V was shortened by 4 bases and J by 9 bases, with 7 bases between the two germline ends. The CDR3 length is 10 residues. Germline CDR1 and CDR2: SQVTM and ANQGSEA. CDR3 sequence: CSVASSEQFF. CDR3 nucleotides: TGCAGCGTTGCGAGTAGTGAGCAGTTCTTC.

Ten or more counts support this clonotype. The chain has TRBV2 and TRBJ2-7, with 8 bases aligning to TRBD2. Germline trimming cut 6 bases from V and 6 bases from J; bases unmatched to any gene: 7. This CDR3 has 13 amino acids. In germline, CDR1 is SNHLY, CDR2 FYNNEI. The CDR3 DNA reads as TGTGCCAGCAGGGAGCGGGAGACCGGCGAGCAGTACTTC. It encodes CASRERETGEQYF.

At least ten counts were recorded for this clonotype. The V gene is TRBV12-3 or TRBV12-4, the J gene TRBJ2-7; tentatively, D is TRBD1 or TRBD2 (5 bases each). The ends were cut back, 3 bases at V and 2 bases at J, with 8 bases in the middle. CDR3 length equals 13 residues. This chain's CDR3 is CASSFQGAYEQYF. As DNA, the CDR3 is TGTGCCAGCAGTTTCCAGGGAGCCTACGAGCAGTACTTC.

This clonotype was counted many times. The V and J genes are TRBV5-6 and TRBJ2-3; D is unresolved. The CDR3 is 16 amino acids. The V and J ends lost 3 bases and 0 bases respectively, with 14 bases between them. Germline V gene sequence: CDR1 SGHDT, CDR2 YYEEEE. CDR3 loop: CASSWYGSVSTDTQYF. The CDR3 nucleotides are TGTGCCAGCAGCTGGTATGGGTCGGTAAGCACAGATACGCAGTATTTT.

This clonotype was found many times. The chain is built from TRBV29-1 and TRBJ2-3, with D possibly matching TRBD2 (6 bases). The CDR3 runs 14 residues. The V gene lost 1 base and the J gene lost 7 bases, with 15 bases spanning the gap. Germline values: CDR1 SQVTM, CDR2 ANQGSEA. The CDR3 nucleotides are TGCAGCGTTGAAGGTTCGGGAGAGGTATATACGCAGTATTTT. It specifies CSVEGSGEVYTQYF.